This T cell receptor (beta chain) was sequenced in a study of T-cell memory formation after mild COVID-19. Study results and caveats: Day 37-peaking second-wave clones had unconfirmed SARS-CoV-2 specificity.

TCRdb re-derived calls from the 5' RACE reads in MiXCR, one entry per CDR3 protein. The top ten clones hold roughly an eighth of a sample with about half a million distinct CDR3 sequences, approximately 18% of them seen once. This clonotype was counted a few times. Its antigen is not identified. This CDR3 has 11 residues. Trimming stripped 7 bases from V and 6 bases from J, with 9 bases between. Germline V lookup: CDR1 MNHEY, CDR2 SMNVEV (reference sequence). The receptor comes from an adult woman who had mild COVID-19 (a few samples of this study predate the infection). Cell type and time point are not known. The sample comprised PBMCs or a T cell subset sorted from them (not recorded which). This chain uses TRBV27 with TRBJ1-1; perhaps TRBD1 as D (5 bases). Written as DNA, the CDR3 is TGTGCCAGCACGAGGGGCGCTGAAGCTTTCTTT. Translating gives CASTRGAEAFF.